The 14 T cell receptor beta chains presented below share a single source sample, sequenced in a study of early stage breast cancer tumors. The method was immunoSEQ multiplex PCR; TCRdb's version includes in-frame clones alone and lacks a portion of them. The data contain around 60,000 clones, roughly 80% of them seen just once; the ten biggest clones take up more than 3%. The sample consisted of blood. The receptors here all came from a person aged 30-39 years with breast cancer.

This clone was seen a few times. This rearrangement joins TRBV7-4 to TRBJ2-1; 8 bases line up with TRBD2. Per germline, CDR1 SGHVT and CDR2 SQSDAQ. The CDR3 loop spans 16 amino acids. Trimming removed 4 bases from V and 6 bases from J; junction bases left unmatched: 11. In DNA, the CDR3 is TGTGCCAGCAGCTACTGGACTAGCCGAGAGGGCAATGAGCAGTTCTTC. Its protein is CASSYWTSREGNEQFF.

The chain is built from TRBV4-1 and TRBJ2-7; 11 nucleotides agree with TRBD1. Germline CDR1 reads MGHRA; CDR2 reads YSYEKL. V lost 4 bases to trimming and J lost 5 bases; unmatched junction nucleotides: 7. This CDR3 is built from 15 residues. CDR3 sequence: CASSPRDRGADEQYF. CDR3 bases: TGCGCCAGCAGCCCCAGGGACAGGGGGGCGGACGAGCAGTACTTC.

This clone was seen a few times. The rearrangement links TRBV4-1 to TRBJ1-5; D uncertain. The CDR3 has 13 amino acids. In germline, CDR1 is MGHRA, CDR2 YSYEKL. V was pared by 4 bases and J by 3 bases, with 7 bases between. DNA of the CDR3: TGCGCCAGCAGCCCCGACCCCAATCAGCCCCAGCATTTT. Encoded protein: CASSPDPNQPQHF.

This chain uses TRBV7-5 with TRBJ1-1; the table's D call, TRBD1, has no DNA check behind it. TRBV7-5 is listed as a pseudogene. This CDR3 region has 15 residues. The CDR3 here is CVRSFTGTPNTEAFF. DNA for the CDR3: TGTGTCAGAAGCTTTACAGGGACACCGAACACTGAAGCTTTCTTT.

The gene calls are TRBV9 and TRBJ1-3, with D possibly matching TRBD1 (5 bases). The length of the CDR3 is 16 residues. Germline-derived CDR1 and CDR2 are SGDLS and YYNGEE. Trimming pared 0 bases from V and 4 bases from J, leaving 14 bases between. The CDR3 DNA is TGTGCCAGCAGCGTAGCTCCGGGCGAGGGGGGAAACACCATATATTTT. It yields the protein CASSVAPGEGGNTIYF.

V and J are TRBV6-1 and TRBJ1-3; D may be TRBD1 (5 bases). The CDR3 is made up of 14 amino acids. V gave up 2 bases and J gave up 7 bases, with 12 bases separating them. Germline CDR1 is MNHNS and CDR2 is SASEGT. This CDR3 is CASSELDRRNTIYF. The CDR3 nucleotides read TGTGCCAGCAGTGAACTTGACAGAAGGAACACCATATATTTT.

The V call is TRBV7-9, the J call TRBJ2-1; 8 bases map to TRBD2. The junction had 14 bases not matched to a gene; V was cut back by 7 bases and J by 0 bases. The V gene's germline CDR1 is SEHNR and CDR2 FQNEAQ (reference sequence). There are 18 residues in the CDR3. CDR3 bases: TGTGCCAGCACCCCTTGGGGTGTAGCGGGATCCTCCTACAATGAGCAGTTCTTC. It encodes CASTPWGVAGSSYNEQFF.

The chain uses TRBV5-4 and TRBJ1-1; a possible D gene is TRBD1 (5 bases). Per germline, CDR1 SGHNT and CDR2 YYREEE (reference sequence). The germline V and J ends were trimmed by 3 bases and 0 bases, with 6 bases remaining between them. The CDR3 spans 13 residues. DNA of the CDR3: TGTGCCAGCAGCTCGACAGTGAACACTGAAGCTTTCTTT. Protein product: CASSSTVNTEAFF.

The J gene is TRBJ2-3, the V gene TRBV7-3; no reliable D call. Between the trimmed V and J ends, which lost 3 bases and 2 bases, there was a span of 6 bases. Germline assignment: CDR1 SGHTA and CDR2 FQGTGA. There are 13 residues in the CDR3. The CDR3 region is CASSLGITDTQYF. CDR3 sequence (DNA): TGTGCCAGCAGCTTGGGGATCACAGATACGCAGTATTTT.

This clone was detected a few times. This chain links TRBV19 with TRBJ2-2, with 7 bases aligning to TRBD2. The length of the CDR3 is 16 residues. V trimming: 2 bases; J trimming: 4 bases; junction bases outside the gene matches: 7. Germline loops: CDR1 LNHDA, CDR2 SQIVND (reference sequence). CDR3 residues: CASSINGRRATGELFF. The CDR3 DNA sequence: TGTGCCAGTAGTATAAACGGGAGGCGTGCCACCGGGGAGCTGTTTTTT. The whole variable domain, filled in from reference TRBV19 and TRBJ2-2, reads DGGITQSPKYLFRKEGQNVTLSCEQNLNHDAMYWYRQDPGQGLRLIYYSQIVNDFQKGDIAEGYSVSREKKESFPLTVTSAQKNPTAFYLCASSINGRRATGELFFGEGSRLTVL.

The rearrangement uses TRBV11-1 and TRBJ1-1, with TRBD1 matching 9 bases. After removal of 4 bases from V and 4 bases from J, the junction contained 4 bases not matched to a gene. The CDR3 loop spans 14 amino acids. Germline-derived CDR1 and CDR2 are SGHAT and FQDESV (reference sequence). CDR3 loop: CASSSTQGATEAFF. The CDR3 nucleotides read TGTGCCAGCAGCTCCACACAGGGGGCCACTGAAGCTTTCTTT.

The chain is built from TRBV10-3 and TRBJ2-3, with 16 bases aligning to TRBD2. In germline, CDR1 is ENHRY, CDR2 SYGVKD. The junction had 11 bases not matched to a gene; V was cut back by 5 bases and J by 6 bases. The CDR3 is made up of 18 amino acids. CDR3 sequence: CAISPSGTSGREADTQYF. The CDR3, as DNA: TGTGCCATCAGTCCCTCCGGGACTAGCGGGAGGGAAGCCGATACGCAGTATTTT.

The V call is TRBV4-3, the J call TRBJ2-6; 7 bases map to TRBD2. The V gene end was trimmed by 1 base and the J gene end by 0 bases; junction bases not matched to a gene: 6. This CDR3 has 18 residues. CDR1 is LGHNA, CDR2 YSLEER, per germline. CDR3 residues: CASSQASGGPSGANVLTF. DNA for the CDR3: TGCGCCAGCAGCCAAGCATCGGGGGGACCCTCTGGGGCCAACGTCCTGACTTTC.

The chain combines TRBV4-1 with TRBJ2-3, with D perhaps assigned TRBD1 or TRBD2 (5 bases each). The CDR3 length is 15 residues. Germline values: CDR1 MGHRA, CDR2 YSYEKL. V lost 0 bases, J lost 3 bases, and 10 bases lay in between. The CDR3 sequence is CASSQEAWGTDTQYF. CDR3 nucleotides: TGCGCCAGCAGCCAAGAGGCATGGGGGACAGATACGCAGTATTTT.